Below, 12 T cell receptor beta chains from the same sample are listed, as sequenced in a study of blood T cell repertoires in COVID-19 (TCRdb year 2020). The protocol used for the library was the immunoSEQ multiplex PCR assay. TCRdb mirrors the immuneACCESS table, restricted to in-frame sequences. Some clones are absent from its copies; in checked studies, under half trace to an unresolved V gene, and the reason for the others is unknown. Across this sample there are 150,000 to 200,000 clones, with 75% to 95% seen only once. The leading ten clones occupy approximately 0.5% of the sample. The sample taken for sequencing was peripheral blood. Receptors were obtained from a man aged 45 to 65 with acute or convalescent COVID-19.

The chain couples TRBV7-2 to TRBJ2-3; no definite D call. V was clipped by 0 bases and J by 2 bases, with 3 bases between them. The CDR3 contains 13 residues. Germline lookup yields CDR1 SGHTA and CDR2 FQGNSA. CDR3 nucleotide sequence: TGTGCCAGCAGCTTAGCCTTCACAGATACGCAGTATTTT. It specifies CASSLAFTDTQYF.

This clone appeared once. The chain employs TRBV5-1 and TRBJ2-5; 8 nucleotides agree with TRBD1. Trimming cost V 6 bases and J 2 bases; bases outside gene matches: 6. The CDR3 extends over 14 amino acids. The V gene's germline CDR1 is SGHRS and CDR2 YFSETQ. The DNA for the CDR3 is TGCGCCAGCAATACAGGGGGGATGCAAGAGACCCAGTACTTC. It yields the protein CASNTGGMQETQYF.

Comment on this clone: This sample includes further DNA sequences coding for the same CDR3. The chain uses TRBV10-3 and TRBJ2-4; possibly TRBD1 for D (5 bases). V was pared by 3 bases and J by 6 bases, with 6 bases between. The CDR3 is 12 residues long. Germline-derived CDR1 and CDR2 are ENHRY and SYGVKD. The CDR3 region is CAISERGNIQYF. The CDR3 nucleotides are TGTGCCATCAGTGAAAGGGGAAACATTCAGTACTTC.

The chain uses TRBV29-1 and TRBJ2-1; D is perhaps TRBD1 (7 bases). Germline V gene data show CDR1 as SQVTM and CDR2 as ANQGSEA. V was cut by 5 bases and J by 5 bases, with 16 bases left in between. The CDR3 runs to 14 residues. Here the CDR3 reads CSVQGGGKHNEQFF. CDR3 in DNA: TGCAGCGTTCAGGGGGGAGGAAAACACAATGAGCAGTTCTTC.

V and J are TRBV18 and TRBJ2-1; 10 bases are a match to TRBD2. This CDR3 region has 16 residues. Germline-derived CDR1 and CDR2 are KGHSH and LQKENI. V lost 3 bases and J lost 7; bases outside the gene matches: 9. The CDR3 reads CASSPNQLAGDNEQFF. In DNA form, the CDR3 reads TGTGCCAGCTCACCCAATCAGCTAGCGGGAGATAATGAGCAGTTCTTC. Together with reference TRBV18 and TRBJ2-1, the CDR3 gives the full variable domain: NAGVMQNPRHLVRRRGQEARLRCSPMKGHSHVYWYRQLPEEGLKFMVYLQKENIIDESGMPKERFSAEFPKEGPSILRIQQVVRGDSAAYFCASSPNQLAGDNEQFFGPGTRLTVL.

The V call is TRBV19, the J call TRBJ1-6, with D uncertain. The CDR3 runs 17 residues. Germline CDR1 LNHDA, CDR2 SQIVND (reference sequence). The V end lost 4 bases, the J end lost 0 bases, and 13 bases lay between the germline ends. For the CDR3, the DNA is TGTGCCAGTAGTAAGATCGACTCGAGCTCCTATAATTCACCCCTCCACTTT. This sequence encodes CASSKIDSSSYNSPLHF.

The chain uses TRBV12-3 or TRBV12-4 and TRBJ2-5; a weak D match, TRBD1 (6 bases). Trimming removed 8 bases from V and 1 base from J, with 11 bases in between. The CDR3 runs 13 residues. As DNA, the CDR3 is TGTGCCAGCGGAAAGACAGGCCAAGAGACCCAGTACTTC. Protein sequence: CASGKTGQETQYF.

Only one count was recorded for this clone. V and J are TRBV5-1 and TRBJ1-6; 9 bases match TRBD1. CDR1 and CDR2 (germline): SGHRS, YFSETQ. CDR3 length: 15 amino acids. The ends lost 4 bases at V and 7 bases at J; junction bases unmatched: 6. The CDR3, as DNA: TGCGCCAGCAGCCTACAGGGGGCAGGGAATTCACCCCTCCACTTT. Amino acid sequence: CASSLQGAGNSPLHF.

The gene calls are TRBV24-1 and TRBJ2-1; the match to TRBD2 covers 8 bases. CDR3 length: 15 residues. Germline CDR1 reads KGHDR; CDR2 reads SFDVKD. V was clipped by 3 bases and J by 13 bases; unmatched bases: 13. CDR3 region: CATSDLLTQREKQFF. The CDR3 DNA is TGTGCCACCAGTGATCTATTAACCCAGCGGGAGAAACAGTTCTTC.

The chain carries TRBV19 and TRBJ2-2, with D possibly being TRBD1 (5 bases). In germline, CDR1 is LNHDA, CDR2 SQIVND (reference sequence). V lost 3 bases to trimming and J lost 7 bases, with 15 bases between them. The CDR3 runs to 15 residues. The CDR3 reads CASSMTSGSFGELFF. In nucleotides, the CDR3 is TGTGCCAGTAGTATGACCTCAGGGTCTTTCGGGGAGCTGTTTTTT.

CDR3 sequence (DNA): TGTGCCAGCAGCCAGGACAGGGGGCTTCAGCCCCAGCATTTT. Residues: CASSQDRGLQPQHF. This chain uses TRBV5-4 with TRBJ1-5; 11 bases align to TRBD1. The CDR3 is made up of 14 amino acids. V gave up 4 bases and J gave up 6 bases; unmatched junction bases: 3. The germline V gene has CDR1 SGHNT and CDR2 YYREEE (reference sequence).

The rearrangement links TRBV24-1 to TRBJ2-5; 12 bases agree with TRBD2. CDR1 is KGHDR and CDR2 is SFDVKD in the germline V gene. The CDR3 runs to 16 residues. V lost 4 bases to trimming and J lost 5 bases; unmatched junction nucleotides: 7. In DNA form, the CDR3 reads TGTGCCACCAGTGACCCCGGACTAGCGGGGAAGGAGACCCAGTACTTC. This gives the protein CATSDPGLAGKETQYF.